This is a list of T cell receptor beta chains from one sample in a study of patients and donors after allogeneic stem cell transplantation. TCRdb called the RT-PCR reads again in MiXCR, with one record for every CDR3 protein. The table lists approximately 200,000 distinct CDR3 sequences, roughly 14% of them singletons. Specimen: blood, either unsorted or a sorted T cell fraction (not recorded which). The receptor set was obtained from a human donor who was either an allogeneic HSCT recipient or a stem cell or donor lymphocyte infusion donor (not recorded which). It is not recorded whose cells these are; they may come from a transplant donor. Both conserved end residues are part of each CDR3. D genes are given only for firm matches. Some rows have no size entry. The others give once, few or many, or a class for an expanded clone.

v_gene	j_gene	abundance	d_gene	CDR3aa	CDR3nt
TRBV19	TRBJ2-3	many	.	CASSSPRISTDTQYF	TGTGCCAGTAGTTCTCCCCGGATCAGCACAGATACGCAGTATTTT
TRBV25-1	TRBJ1-1	many	.	CASSEAGTGGNTEAFF	TGTGCCAGCAGTGAAGCGGGGACGGGAGGGAACACTGAAGCTTTCTTT
TRBV6-2/TRBV6-3	TRBJ1-5	few	TRBD1	CASSPHRGLPENQPQHF	TGTGCCAGCAGTCCCCACAGGGGGCTACCAGAGAATCAGCCCCAGCATTTT
TRBV18	TRBJ1-1	many	TRBD1	CASSKGTGAGTEAFF	TGTGCCAGCTCAAAGGGAACAGGGGCCGGGACTGAAGCTTTCTTT
TRBV6-1	TRBJ1-1	many	TRBD1	CASRQGAVTEAFF	TGTGCCAGCAGGCAGGGGGCGGTGACTGAAGCTTTCTTT
TRBV20-1	TRBJ2-3	.	TRBD2	CSARDLWARGGWSDTQYF	TGCAGTGCTAGAGATCTCTGGGCTCGCGGGGGGTGGTCAGATACGCAGTATTTT
TRBV13	TRBJ2-1	.	TRBD1	CASSLVGDRGISYNEQFF	TGTGCCAGCAGCTTAGTCGGGGACAGGGGCATCTCCTACAATGAGCAGTTCTTC
TRBV6-1	TRBJ2-4	few	TRBD2	CASSRLAGTLEIQYF	TGTGCCAGCAGCCGACTAGCGGGGACCCTAGAGATTCAGTACTTC
TRBV12-3/TRBV12-4	TRBJ1-2	.	TRBD1	CASSLNSAGGYGYTF	TGTGCCAGCAGTTTAAATAGCGCAGGGGGTTATGGCTACACCTTC
TRBV13	TRBJ2-1	few	.	CASSLNFGGSLEFF	TGTGCCAGCAGCTTAAATTTCGGGGGCTCGCTTGAGTTCTTC
TRBV5-1	TRBJ2-7	many	.	CASSLDVGQSYEQYF	TGCGCCAGCAGCTTGGATGTTGGTCAGTCCTACGAGCAGTACTTC
TRBV4-1	TRBJ2-1	.	.	CASSQAQGNEQFF	TGCGCCAGCAGCCAAGCCCAGGGGAATGAGCAGTTCTTC
TRBV2	TRBJ2-1	few	.	CASSLRTPAASYNEQFF	TGTGCCAGCAGCCTGAGGACCCCGGCGGCCTCCTACAATGAGCAGTTCTTC
TRBV6-1	TRBJ1-2	few	TRBD1	CASSDGTGVGYTF	TGTGCCAGCAGTGATGGGACAGGGGTTGGCTACACCTTC
TRBV20-1	TRBJ1-1	few	.	CSARVPRGRSAGGEAFF	TGCAGTGCTAGAGTCCCTAGGGGCAGATCCGCTGGGGGCGAAGCTTTCTTT